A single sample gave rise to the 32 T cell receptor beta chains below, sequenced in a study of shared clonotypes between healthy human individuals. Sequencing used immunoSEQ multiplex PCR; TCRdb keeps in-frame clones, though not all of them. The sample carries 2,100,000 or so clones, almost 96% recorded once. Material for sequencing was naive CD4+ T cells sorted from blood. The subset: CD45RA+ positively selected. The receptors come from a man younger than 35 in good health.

This chain's CDR3 is CASSPTGRPPDYYGYTF. CDR3 DNA: TGTGCCAGCAGCCCGACGGGGCGGCCCCCCGACTATTATGGCTACACCTTC. The V and J genes are TRBV14 and TRBJ1-2, with D perhaps TRBD1 (5 bases). The CDR3 length is 17 residues. V was trimmed by 4 bases and J by 5 bases, leaving 23 bases between them. Germline loops: CDR1 SGHDN, CDR2 FVKESK.

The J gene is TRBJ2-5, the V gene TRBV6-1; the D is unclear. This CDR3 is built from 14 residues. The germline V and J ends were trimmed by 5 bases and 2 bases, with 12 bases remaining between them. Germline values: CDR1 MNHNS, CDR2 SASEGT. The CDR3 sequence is CASSTLQVQETQYF. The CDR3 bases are TGTGCCAGCAGTACGCTCCAGGTTCAAGAGACCCAGTACTTC.

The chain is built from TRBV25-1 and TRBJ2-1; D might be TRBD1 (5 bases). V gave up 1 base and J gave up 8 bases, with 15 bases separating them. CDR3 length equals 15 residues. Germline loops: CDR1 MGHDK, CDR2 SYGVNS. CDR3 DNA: TGTGCCAGCAGTGAATCGGGTCGACAGTTTTATGAGCAGTTCTTC. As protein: CASSESGRQFYEQFF.

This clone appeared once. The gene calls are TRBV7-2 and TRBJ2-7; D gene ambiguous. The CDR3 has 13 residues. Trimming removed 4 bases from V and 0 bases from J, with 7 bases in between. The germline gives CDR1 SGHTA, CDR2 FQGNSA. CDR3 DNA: TGTGCCAGCAGCTCCCAGGTCTCCTACGAGCAGTACTTC. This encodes CASSSQVSYEQYF.

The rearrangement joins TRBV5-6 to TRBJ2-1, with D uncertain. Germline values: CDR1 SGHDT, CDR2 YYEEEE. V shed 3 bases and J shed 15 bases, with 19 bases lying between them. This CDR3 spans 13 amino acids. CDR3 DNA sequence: TGTGCCAGCAGCTCCAAAGGGCCCGATAGTCTGTTCTTC. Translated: CASSSKGPDSLFF.

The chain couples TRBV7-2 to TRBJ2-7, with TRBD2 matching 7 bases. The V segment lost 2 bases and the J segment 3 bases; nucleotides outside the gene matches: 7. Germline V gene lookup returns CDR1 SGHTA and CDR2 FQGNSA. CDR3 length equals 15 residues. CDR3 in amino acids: CASSLRGGSDYEQYF. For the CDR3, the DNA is TGTGCCAGCAGCTTAAGGGGCGGGAGCGACTACGAGCAGTACTTC. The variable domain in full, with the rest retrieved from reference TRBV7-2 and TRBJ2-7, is GAGVSQSPSNKVTEKGKDVELRCDPISGHTALYWYRQSLGQGLEFLIYFQGNSAPDKSGLPSDRFSAERTGGSVSTLTIQRTQQEDSAVYLCASSLRGGSDYEQYFGPGTRLTVT.

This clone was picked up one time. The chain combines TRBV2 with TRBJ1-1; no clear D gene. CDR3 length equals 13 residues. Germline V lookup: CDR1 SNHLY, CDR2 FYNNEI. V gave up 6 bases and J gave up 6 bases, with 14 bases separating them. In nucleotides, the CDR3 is TGTGCCAGCAGGAGGGCATGGGCCGCTGAAGCTTTCTTT. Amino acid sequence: CASRRAWAAEAFF.

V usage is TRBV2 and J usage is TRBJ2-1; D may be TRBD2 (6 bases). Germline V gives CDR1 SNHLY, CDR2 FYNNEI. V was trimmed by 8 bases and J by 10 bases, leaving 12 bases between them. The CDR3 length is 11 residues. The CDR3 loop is CASERAGEQFF. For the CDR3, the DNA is TGTGCCAGCGAGCGGGCTGGGGAGCAGTTCTTC. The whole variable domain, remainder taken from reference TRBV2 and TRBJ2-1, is EPEVTQTPSHQVTQMGQEVILRCVPISNHLYFYWYRQILGQKVEFLVSFYNNEISEKSEIFDDQFSVERPDGSNFTLKIRSTKLEDSAMYFCASERAGEQFFGPGTRLTVL.

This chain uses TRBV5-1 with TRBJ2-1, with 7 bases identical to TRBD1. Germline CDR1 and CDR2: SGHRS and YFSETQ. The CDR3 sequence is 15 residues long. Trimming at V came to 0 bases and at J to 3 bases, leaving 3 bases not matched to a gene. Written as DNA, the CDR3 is TGCGCCAGCAGCTTGGCGGGACAGAGCTACAATGAGCAGTTCTTC. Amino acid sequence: CASSLAGQSYNEQFF.

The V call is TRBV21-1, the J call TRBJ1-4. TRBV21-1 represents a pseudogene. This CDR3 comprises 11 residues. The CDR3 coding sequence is TGTGCCAGCAGCAAAGTCCAACCCCTGTTTTTT. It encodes CASSKVQPLFF.

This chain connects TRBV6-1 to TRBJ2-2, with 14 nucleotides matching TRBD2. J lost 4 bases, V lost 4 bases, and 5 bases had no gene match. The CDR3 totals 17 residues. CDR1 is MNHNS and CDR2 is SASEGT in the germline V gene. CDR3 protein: CASSATSGGALTGELFF. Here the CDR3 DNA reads TGTGCCAGCAGTGCGACTAGCGGGGGGGCGCTCACCGGGGAGCTGTTTTTT.

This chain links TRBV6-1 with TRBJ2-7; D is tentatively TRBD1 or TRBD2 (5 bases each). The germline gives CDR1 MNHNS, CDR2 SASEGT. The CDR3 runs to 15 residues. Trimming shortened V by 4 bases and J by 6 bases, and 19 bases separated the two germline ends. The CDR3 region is CASSVHPGGGGEQYF. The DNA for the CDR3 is TGTGCCAGCAGTGTCCATCCTGGTGGGGGTGGCGAGCAGTACTTC.

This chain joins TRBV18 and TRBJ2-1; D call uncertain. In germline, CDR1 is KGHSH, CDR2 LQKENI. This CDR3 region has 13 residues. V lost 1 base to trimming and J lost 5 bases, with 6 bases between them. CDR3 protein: CASSPLRNNEQFF. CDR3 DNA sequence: TGTGCCAGCTCACCACTAAGAAACAATGAGCAGTTCTTC.

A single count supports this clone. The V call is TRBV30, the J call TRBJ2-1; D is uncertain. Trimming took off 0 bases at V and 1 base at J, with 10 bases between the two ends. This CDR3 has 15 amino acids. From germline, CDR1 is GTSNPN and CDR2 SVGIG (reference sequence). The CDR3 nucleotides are TGTGCCTGGAGTGTCTCTAGGATGTCCTACAATGAGCAGTTCTTC. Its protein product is CAWSVSRMSYNEQFF.

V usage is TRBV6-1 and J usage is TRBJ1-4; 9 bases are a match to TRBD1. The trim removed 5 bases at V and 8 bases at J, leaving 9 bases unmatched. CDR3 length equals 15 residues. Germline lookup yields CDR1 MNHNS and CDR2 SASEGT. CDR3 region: CASSFTGGKQEKLFF. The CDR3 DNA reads TGTGCCAGCAGTTTTACAGGGGGCAAACAGGAAAAACTGTTTTTT.

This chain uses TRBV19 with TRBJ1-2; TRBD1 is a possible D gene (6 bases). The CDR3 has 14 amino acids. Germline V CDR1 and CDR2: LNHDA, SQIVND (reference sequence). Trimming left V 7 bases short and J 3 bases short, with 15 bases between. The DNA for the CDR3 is TGTGCCAGTACCTCCTCTACAGGGTACTATGGCTACACCTTC. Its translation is CASTSSTGYYGYTF.

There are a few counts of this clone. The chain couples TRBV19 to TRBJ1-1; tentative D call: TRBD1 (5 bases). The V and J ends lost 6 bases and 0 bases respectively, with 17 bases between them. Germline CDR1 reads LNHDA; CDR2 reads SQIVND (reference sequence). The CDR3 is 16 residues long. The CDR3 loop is CASRERQGLLNTEAFF. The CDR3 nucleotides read TGTGCCAGTAGGGAGAGGCAGGGCTTGCTGAACACTGAAGCTTTCTTT. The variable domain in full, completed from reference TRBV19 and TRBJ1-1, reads DGGITQSPKYLFRKEGQNVTLSCEQNLNHDAMYWYRQDPGQGLRLIYYSQIVNDFQKGDIAEGYSVSREKKESFPLTVTSAQKNPTAFYLCASRERQGLLNTEAFFGQGTRLTVV.

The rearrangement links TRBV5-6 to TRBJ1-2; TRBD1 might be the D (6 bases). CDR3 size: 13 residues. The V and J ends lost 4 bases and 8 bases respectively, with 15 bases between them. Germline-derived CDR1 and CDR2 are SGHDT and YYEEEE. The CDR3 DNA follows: TGTGCCAGCAGCCAGGGGCGACCTTCGGGCTACACCTTC. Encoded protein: CASSQGRPSGYTF.

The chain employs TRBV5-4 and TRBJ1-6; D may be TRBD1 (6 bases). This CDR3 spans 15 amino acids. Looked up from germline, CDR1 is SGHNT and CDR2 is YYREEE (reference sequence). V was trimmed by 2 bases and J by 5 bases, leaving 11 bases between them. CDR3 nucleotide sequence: TGTGCCAGCAGCTTAGGACAGTTTAATAATTCACCCCTCCACTTT. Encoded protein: CASSLGQFNNSPLHF.

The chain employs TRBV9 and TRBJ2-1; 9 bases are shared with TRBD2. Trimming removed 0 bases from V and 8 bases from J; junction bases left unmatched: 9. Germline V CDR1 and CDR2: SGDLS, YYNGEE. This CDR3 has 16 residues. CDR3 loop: CASSVVGVAGADEQFF. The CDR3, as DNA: TGTGCCAGCAGCGTAGTAGGAGTAGCGGGAGCGGATGAGCAGTTCTTC.

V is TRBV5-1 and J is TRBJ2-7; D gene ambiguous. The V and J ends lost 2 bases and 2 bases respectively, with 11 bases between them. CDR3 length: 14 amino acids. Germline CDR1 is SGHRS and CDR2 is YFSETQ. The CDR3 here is CASSFYGRTYEQYF. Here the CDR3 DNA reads TGCGCCAGCAGCTTCTACGGCAGAACCTACGAGCAGTACTTC.

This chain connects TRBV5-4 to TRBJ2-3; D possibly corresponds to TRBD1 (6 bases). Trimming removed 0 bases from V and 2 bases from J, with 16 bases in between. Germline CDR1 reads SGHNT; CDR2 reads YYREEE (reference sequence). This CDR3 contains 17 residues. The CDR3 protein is CASSLAQQGPSTDTQYF. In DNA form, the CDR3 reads TGTGCCAGCAGCTTGGCCCAACAGGGACCTTCCACAGATACGCAGTATTTT.

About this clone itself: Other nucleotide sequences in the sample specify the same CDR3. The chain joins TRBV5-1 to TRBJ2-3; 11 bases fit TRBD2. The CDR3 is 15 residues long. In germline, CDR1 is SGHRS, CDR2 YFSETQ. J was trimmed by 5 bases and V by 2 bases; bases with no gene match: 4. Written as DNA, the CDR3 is TGCGCCAGCAGCTTTAGCGGGGGGGCCGTAGATACGCAGTATTTT. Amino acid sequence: CASSFSGGAVDTQYF. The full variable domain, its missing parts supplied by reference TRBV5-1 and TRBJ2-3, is KAGVTQTPRYLIKTRGQQVTLSCSPISGHRSVSWYQQTPGQGLQFLFEYFSETQRNKGNFPGRFSGRQFSNSRSEMNVSTLELGDSALYLCASSFSGGAVDTQYFGPGTRLTVL.

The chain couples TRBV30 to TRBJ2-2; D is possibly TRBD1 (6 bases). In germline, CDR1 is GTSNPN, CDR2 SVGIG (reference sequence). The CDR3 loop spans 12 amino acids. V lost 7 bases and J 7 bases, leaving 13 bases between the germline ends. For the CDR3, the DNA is TGTGCCTCAGGGGCTGTTATCGGGGAGCTGTTTTTT. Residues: CASGAVIGELFF.

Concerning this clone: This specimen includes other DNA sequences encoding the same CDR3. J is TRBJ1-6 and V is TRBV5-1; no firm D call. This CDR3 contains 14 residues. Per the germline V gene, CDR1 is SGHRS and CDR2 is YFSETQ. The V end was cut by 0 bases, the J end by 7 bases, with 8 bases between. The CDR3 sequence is CASSLEQVNSPLHF. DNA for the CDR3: TGCGCCAGCAGCTTGGAACAAGTCAATTCACCCCTCCACTTT.

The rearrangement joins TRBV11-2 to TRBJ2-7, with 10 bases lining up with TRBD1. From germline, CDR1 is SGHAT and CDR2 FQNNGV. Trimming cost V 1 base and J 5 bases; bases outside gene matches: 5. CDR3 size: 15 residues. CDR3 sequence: CASSLARQGADEQYF. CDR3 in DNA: TGTGCCAGCAGCTTAGCCCGACAGGGGGCGGACGAGCAGTACTTC.

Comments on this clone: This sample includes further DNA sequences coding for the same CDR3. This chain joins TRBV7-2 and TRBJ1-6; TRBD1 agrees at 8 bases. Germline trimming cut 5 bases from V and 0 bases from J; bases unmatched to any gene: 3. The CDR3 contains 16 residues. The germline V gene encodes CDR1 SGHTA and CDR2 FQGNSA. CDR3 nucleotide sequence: TGTGCCAGCAGCCCTGACAGGGGCTCCTATAATTCACCCCTCCACTTT. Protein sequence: CASSPDRGSYNSPLHF.

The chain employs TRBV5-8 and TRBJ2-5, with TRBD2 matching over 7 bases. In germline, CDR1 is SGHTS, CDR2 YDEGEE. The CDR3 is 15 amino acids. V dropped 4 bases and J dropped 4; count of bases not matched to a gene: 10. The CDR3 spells CASSAGAGVSETQYF. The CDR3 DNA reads TGTGCCAGCAGCGCTGGCGCGGGGGTATCAGAGACCCAGTACTTC.

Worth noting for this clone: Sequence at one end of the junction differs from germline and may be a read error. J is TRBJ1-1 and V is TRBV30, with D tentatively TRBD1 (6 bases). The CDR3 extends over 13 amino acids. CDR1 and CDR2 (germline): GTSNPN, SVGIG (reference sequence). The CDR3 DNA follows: TGTGCGTGGAACCCCGACAGGTACACTGAAGCTTTCTTT. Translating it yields CAWNPDRYTEAFF.

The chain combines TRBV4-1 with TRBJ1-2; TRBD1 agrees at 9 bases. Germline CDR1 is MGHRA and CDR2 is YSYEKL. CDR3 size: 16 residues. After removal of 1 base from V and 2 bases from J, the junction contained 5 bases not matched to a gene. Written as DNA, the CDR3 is TGCGCCAGCAGCCAAGCTCGTGGGACAGGGAACTATGGCTACACCTTC. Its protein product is CASSQARGTGNYGYTF.

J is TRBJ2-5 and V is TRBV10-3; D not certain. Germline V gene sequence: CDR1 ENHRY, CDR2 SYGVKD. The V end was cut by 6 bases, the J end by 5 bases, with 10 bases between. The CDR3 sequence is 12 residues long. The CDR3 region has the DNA TGTGCCATCAGCCAAGGTGGGGAGACCCAGTACTTC. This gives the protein CAISQGGETQYF.

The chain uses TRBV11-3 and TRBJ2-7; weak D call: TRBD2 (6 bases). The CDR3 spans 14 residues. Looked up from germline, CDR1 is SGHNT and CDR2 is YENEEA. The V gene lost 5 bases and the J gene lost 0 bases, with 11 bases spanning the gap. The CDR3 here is CASSRSGSSYEQYF. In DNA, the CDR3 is TGTGCCAGCAGCCGTAGCGGTAGCTCCTACGAGCAGTACTTC.